The 5 T cell receptor beta chains presented below share a single source sample, sequenced in a study of cytomegalovirus exposure and HLA in healthy donors. The primer mix had 60 Vbeta and 13 Jbeta primers. This table comes from immunoSEQ multiplex PCR, and its TCRdb copy is limited to in-frame clones, with some not included. The repertoire holds 150,000 to 200,000 clones, with 70% to 80% as singletons. Sequenced: PBMCs. The receptors originated from a woman between 45 and 60 years old in good health and CMV-seronegative.

This rearrangement joins TRBV28 to TRBJ1-5; unclear D gene. Looked up from germline, CDR1 is MDHEN and CDR2 is SYDVKM. Trimming pared 1 base from V and 3 bases from J, leaving 13 bases between. The CDR3 is made up of 16 amino acids. CDR3 bases: TGTGCCAGCAGTTTATTCCAACAGAGTTTCAATCAGCCCCAGCATTTT. Amino acids: CASSLFQQSFNQPQHF.

With respect to this clone: The same CDR3 can be traced to other DNA sequences in this sample. V is TRBV4-3 and J is TRBJ2-1; 12 bases are shared with TRBD2. Germline V gene sequence: CDR1 LGHNA, CDR2 YSLEER. This CDR3 comprises 17 residues. Trimming removed 4 bases from V and 0 bases from J; junction bases left unmatched: 4. CDR3 protein: CASSRGLAGSSYNEQFF. CDR3 in DNA: TGCGCCAGCAGCCGGGGACTAGCGGGTAGCTCCTACAATGAGCAGTTCTTC.

J is TRBJ1-5 and V is TRBV18; D uncertain. The CDR3 has 15 residues. V lost 3 bases, J lost 0 bases, and 9 bases lay in between. The germline V gene has CDR1 KGHSH and CDR2 LQKENI. Here the CDR3 DNA reads TGTGCCAGCTCACCTCGACAAGATAGCAATCAGCCCCAGCATTTT. Encoded protein: CASSPRQDSNQPQHF.

V usage is TRBV7-3 and J usage is TRBJ2-2; possible D gene TRBD2, 5 bases. Germline V lookup: CDR1 SGHTA, CDR2 FQGTGA. CDR3 size: 17 residues. V lost 5 bases and J 5 bases, leaving 21 bases between the germline ends. The CDR3 DNA is TGTGCCAGCAGCCTCCTCCCACTAGGACGAGGAACCGGGGAGCTGTTTTTT. Protein product: CASSLLPLGRGTGELFF.

This clone was recorded only once. The V and J genes are TRBV14 and TRBJ2-1; 10 bases align to TRBD2. Germline CDR1 reads SGHDN; CDR2 reads FVKESK. V trimming: 1 base; J trimming: 4 bases; junction bases outside the gene matches: 4. This CDR3 is built from 16 residues. In nucleotides, the CDR3 is TGTGCCAGCAGCCAAGTTGGACTAGCGGTGTACAATGAGCAGTTCTTC. Translated: CASSQVGLAVYNEQFF.